These 29 T cell receptor beta chains came from one sample sequenced in a study of blood T cell repertoires in COVID-19. Data came from immunoSEQ multiplex PCR; TCRdb stores just in-frame clones and leaves some out. The sample contains 50,000 to 55,000 clones, roughly 87% of which appear only once. The sequencing sample was made of peripheral blood. The origin of the receptors is a human donor with active COVID-19. The donor label of this sample is uncertain.

The chain combines TRBV5-5 with TRBJ1-1; D gene uncertain. Trimming cost V 0 bases and J 5 bases, with 14 bases left between them. From germline, CDR1 is SGHKS and CDR2 YYEKEE (reference sequence). The CDR3 covers 15 residues. The CDR3 nucleotides read TGTGCCAGCAGCTTGGTAGTGACAAGCACGACTGAAGCTTTCTTT. Translated: CASSLVVTSTTEAFF.

The V call is TRBV11-2, the J call TRBJ2-7, with TRBD1 matching 9 bases. The CDR3 runs to 13 residues. Germline assignment: CDR1 SGHAT and CDR2 FQNNGV. Trimming took 5 bases from V and 7 from J; bases not matched to a gene: 6. The CDR3 is CASSPQGAREQYF. The CDR3 coding sequence is TGTGCCAGCAGCCCACAGGGGGCAAGGGAGCAGTACTTC.

The chain couples TRBV7-8 to TRBJ2-7; 7 positions match TRBD2. The junction had 4 bases not matched to a gene; V was cut back by 1 base and J by 1 base. The CDR3 contains 15 residues. Germline assignment: CDR1 SGHVS and CDR2 FQNEAQ. CDR3 DNA sequence: TGTGCCAGCAGCTTAGTGGCGCGGGGGTCCTACGAGCAGTACTTC. It is translated as CASSLVARGSYEQYF.

The chain has TRBV15 and TRBJ1-1; tentative D call: TRBD1 (6 bases). Germline lookup yields CDR1 LNHNV and CDR2 YYDKDF (reference sequence). V was clipped by 0 bases and J by 5 bases, with 13 bases between them. The CDR3 totals 15 residues. CDR3 DNA: TGTGCCACCAGCAGAGATTCACGGGGACAAACTGAAGCTTTCTTT. This sequence encodes CATSRDSRGQTEAFF.

V usage is TRBV10-1 and J usage is TRBJ2-3; 8 bases agree with TRBD2. V lost 6 bases, J lost 0 bases, and 2 bases stayed unmatched. CDR3 length: 14 residues. CDR1 and CDR2 (germline): WNHNN, SYGVQD (reference sequence). This chain's CDR3 is CASRKRGSTDTQYF. The CDR3 nucleotides are TGCGCCAGCAGAAAGCGGGGGAGCACAGATACGCAGTATTTT.

This clone has more than one count but fewer than ten. The chain carries TRBV9 and TRBJ2-2; tentatively, D is TRBD1 (6 bases). This CDR3 has 16 residues. V lost 4 bases and J lost 3, with 16 bases in between. CDR1 SGDLS and CDR2 YYNGEE come from the germline V gene. The CDR3 DNA reads as TGTGCCAGCAGCCCGACGACAGGTCTCTACACCGGGGAGCTGTTTTTT. Amino acids: CASSPTTGLYTGELFF. Full variable domain (missing parts from reference TRBV9 and TRBJ2-2): DSGVTQTPKHLITATGQRVTLRCSPRSGDLSVYWYQQSLDQGLQFLIQYYNGEERAKGNILERFSAQQFPDLHSELNLSSLELGDSALYFCASSPTTGLYTGELFFGEGSRLTVL.

The CDR3 DNA reads TGTGCCAGCAGCTTGGGGGGGCGCTCCCCGTACTCTGGAAACACCATATATTTT. Translated, it gives CASSLGGRSPYSGNTIYF. This chain connects TRBV5-4 to TRBJ1-3; possibly TRBD1 for D (6 bases). The CDR3 is made up of 18 amino acids. Trimming stripped 0 bases from V and 0 bases from J, with 16 bases between. CDR1 is SGHNT, CDR2 YYREEE, per germline (reference sequence).

This clone has only a few counts. The gene calls are TRBV7-3 and TRBJ1-2; weak D call: TRBD1 (6 bases). Per the germline V gene, CDR1 is SGHTA and CDR2 is FQGTGA. Between the trimmed V and J ends, which lost 2 bases and 5 bases, there was a span of 21 bases. This CDR3 has 17 amino acids. The DNA of the CDR3 is TGTGCCAGCAGCTTAGACTTGAGTACAGGGACCACTTATGGCTACACCTTC. Its translation is CASSLDLSTGTTYGYTF.

The V call is TRBV20-1, the J call TRBJ2-7; a weak D match, TRBD1 (5 bases). Germline values: CDR1 DFQATT, CDR2 SNEGSKA (reference sequence). The CDR3 covers 12 residues. Trimming shortened V by 3 bases and J by 6 bases, and 12 bases separated the two germline ends. CDR3 DNA: TGCAGTGCTAGTAACAGGTTGTTCGAGCAGTACTTC. It is translated as CSASNRLFEQYF.

This clone was found a few times. The chain is built from TRBV19 and TRBJ2-3; TRBD1 matches 8 bases. CDR3 size: 15 residues. The J segment lost 6 bases and the V segment lost 3 bases, leaving 8 bases of the junction unmatched. CDR1 and CDR2 (germline): LNHDA, SQIVND (reference sequence). Here the CDR3 DNA reads TGTGCCAGTAGTATCCCTGGCAGGGGGCCCGATACGCAGTATTTT. As protein: CASSIPGRGPDTQYF.

The V and J genes are TRBV27 and TRBJ2-2; no definite D call. Germline CDR1 MNHEY, CDR2 SMNVEV (reference sequence). This CDR3 region has 15 residues. The ends were cut back, 6 bases at V and 2 bases at J, with 13 bases in the middle. In DNA, the CDR3 is TGTGCCAGCAGACGAGGAGCTCTTAACACCGGGGAGCTGTTTTTT. Protein: CASRRGALNTGELFF.

The gene calls are TRBV9 and TRBJ2-2; no clear D. Trimming took off 5 bases at V and 3 bases at J, with 5 bases between the two ends. Germline V lookup: CDR1 SGDLS, CDR2 YYNGEE. The CDR3 has 12 amino acids. CDR3 amino acids: CASSLDTGELFF. As DNA, the CDR3 is TGTGCCAGCAGTTTAGACACCGGGGAGCTGTTTTTT.

V usage is TRBV7-3 and J usage is TRBJ1-1; 7 bases align to TRBD1. J was trimmed by 0 bases and V by 6 bases; bases with no gene match: 4. The germline CDR1 and CDR2 sequences are SGHTA and FQGTGA. This CDR3 is 14 amino acids long. CDR3 amino acids: CASSSGQMNTEAFF. The CDR3 coding sequence is TGTGCCAGCAGTTCGGGACAGATGAACACTGAAGCTTTCTTT.

This clone was seen a single time. This chain uses TRBV4-1 with TRBJ2-4, with D unresolved. The CDR3 consists of 12 residues. Trimming stripped 0 bases from V and 7 bases from J, with 4 bases between. Per the germline V gene, CDR1 is MGHRA and CDR2 is YSYEKL. The CDR3 region has the DNA TGCGCCAGCAGCCAAGATCTTAACATTCAGTACTTC. Amino acid sequence: CASSQDLNIQYF.

The V call is TRBV15, the J call TRBJ1-4; D not resolved. The V end lost 0 bases, the J end lost 2 bases, and 13 bases lay between the germline ends. The germline gives CDR1 LNHNV, CDR2 YYDKDF (reference sequence). CDR3 length: 17 residues. The CDR3 region is CATSREATTGTNEKLFF. CDR3 DNA: TGTGCCACCAGCAGAGAGGCCACAACGGGGACTAATGAAAAACTGTTTTTT.

The chain recombines TRBV6-1 with TRBJ2-2; 7 bases map to TRBD2. CDR3 length: 16 amino acids. The junction had 12 bases not matched to a gene; V was cut back by 4 bases and J by 7 bases. Germline V gene sequence: CDR1 MNHNS, CDR2 SASEGT. The CDR3 DNA follows: TGTGCCAGCAGTGGGGCCACCACGGGGGAGGGCGGGGAGCTGTTTTTT. Its protein product is CASSGATTGEGGELFF.

This clone was seen a handful of times. The chain links TRBV6-2 or TRBV6-3 to TRBJ1-1; no reliable D call. This CDR3 is 11 amino acids long. Trimming shortened V by 2 bases and J by 8 bases, and 6 bases separated the two germline ends. Per germline, CDR1 MNHEY and CDR2 SVGEGT. The CDR3 here is CASSYPGEAFF. CDR3 nucleotides: TGTGCCAGCAGTTACCCGGGAGAAGCTTTCTTT.

The chain is built from TRBV27 and TRBJ1-2; 12 bases fit TRBD1. Germline CDR1 and CDR2: MNHEY and SMNVEV (reference sequence). J lost 7 bases, V lost 6 bases, and 3 bases had no gene match. CDR3 length equals 13 residues. DNA for the CDR3: TGTGCCAGCAGGGGGACAGGGGGCGCTGGCTACACCTTC. Protein: CASRGTGGAGYTF.

This chain uses TRBV18 with TRBJ1-2; 9 positions agree with TRBD1. CDR1 is KGHSH, CDR2 LQKENI, per germline. CDR3 length equals 14 residues. V shed 3 bases and J 5 bases; nucleotides not matched to a gene: 4. Written as DNA, the CDR3 is TGTGCCAGCTCACCCGGGACAGGGCCTTATGGCTACACCTTC. Translation gives CASSPGTGPYGYTF.

The chain carries TRBV6-1 and TRBJ2-3; D might be TRBD2 (7 bases). The CDR3 runs 16 residues. Germline V gene data show CDR1 as MNHNS and CDR2 as SASEGT. V was clipped by 0 bases and J by 9 bases, with 19 bases between them. In DNA form, the CDR3 reads TGTGCCAGCAGTGAAGCCTGGGGGGGCCGGGGCGAGACGCAGTATTTT. Translation: CASSEAWGGRGETQYF.

V gene TRBV3-1 (or the pseudogene TRBV3-2) combines with J gene TRBJ1-2; D not certain. Trimming stripped 1 base from V and 14 bases from J, with 14 bases between. Germline CDR1 and CDR2: LGHDT and YNNKEL (reference sequence). The CDR3 totals 12 residues. This CDR3 reads CASSQGTGPGTF. The CDR3 DNA reads as TGTGCCAGCAGCCAAGGCACGGGCCCGGGAACCTTC.

This chain links TRBV6-6 with TRBJ1-5, with 9 nucleotides matching TRBD1. CDR1 MNHNY and CDR2 SVGAGI come from the germline V gene (reference sequence). This CDR3 has 16 amino acids. V lost 7 bases, J lost 4 bases, and 11 bases stayed unmatched. CDR3 residues: CASISGGTGPNQPQHF. The DNA of the CDR3 is TGTGCCAGCATCTCGGGGGGGACAGGGCCTAATCAGCCCCAGCATTTT.

The V call is TRBV4-3, the J call TRBJ1-6; no definite D call. The CDR3 contains 15 residues. The germline CDR1 and CDR2 sequences are LGHNA and YSLEER. Trimming took 1 base from V and 2 from J, leaving 6 bases between them. The DNA for the CDR3 is TGCGCCAGCAGCCAAGCAGATACCTATAATTCACCCCTCCACTTT. Translating it yields CASSQADTYNSPLHF.

The chain joins TRBV6-5 to TRBJ2-3; 8 bases are a match to TRBD1. The CDR3 has 15 residues. The ends lost 5 bases at V and 4 bases at J; junction bases unmatched: 8. Germline V gene data show CDR1 as MNHEY and CDR2 as SVGAGI. The CDR3 is CASSPDRGHADTQYF. CDR3 nucleotide sequence: TGTGCCAGCAGTCCTGACAGGGGACACGCAGATACGCAGTATTTT.

This clone turned up a few times. This specimen includes other DNA sequences encoding the same CDR3. The chain couples TRBV19 to TRBJ1-5; TRBD1 matches at 9 bases. The CDR3 is 14 amino acids. Germline assignment: CDR1 LNHDA and CDR2 SQIVND (reference sequence). V lost 3 bases and J lost 7; bases outside the gene matches: 4. CDR3 DNA sequence: TGTGCCAGTAGTATCTGGACAGGGGACCAGCCCCAGCATTTT. This translates into CASSIWTGDQPQHF.

V usage is TRBV27 and J usage is TRBJ2-7; D is possibly TRBD2 (5 bases). There are 15 residues in the CDR3. The V gene's germline CDR1 is MNHEY and CDR2 SMNVEV (reference sequence). The ends were cut back, 3 bases at V and 1 base at J, with 13 bases in the middle. CDR3 residues: CASSFSPGGSYEQYF. DNA for the CDR3: TGTGCCAGCAGTTTTTCGCCAGGAGGTTCCTACGAGCAGTACTTC.

As DNA, the CDR3 is TGTGCCAGGCCCTCACCTCCGGGGTTGACTTTCTTT. Translation: CARPSPPGLTFF. J is TRBJ1-1 and V is TRBV5-3; D is unclear. TRBV5-3 qualifies as an ORF whose function is uncertain. Trimming stripped 8 bases from V and 12 bases from J, with 20 bases between. This CDR3 has 12 residues.

The genes are TRBV7-9 and TRBJ2-1, with 8 positions matching TRBD1. The CDR3 has 15 residues. Germline CDR1 SEHNR, CDR2 FQNEAQ (reference sequence). J gave up 5 bases and V 8 bases, and 11 bases lay outside the gene matches. CDR3: CASDIRDRPNNEQFF. In DNA, the CDR3 is TGTGCCAGCGATATACGGGACAGGCCCAACAATGAGCAGTTCTTC.

This clone occurred once. The CDR3 spells CASLQSAGTDTQYF. The CDR3 region has the DNA TGTGCCAGCCTTCAGAGCGCCGGCACAGATACGCAGTATTTT. The V gene is TRBV2, the J gene TRBJ2-3; D remains ambiguous. V lost 8 bases and J lost 1, with 13 bases in between. CDR3 size: 14 residues. The germline CDR1 and CDR2 sequences are SNHLY and FYNNEI.